These 11 T cell receptor beta chains were all obtained from the same sample, sequenced in a study of blood T cell repertoires in COVID-19. TCRdb's table, derived via immunoSEQ multiplex PCR, lists solely in-frame clones and lacks some. The sample yields about 39,000 clones, approximately 85% seen once. Sequencing input: peripheral blood. The receptors derive from a man in his sixties with acute or convalescent COVID-19.

This chain connects TRBV14 to TRBJ2-7, with D perhaps matching TRBD2 (6 bases). The V and J ends lost 5 bases and 13 bases respectively, with 18 bases between them. Germline values: CDR1 SGHDN, CDR2 FVKESK. The CDR3 contains 12 residues. The CDR3 sequence is CASSTLEGRPYF. As DNA, the CDR3 is TGTGCCAGCAGCACATTAGAGGGGAGGCCATACTTC.

The CDR3 nucleotides read TGTGCCAGTACGGACAGAGTTAACACCGGGGAGCTGTTTTTT. Amino acids: CASTDRVNTGELFF. This rearrangement joins TRBV19 to TRBJ2-2; weak D call: TRBD1 (6 bases). The ends were cut back, 7 bases at V and 2 bases at J, with 11 bases in the middle. This CDR3 is 14 amino acids long. Germline values: CDR1 LNHDA, CDR2 SQIVND (reference sequence). Looking up the rest from reference TRBV19 and TRBJ2-2 gives the full variable domain: DGGITQSPKYLFRKEGQNVTLSCEQNLNHDAMYWYRQDPGQGLRLIYYSQIVNDFQKGDIAEGYSVSREKKESFPLTVTSAQKNPTAFYLCASTDRVNTGELFFGEGSRLTVL.

The chain recombines TRBV28 with TRBJ1-5; 7 bases are shared with TRBD1. J lost 6 bases, V lost 5 bases, and 7 bases had no gene match. CDR1 is MDHEN, CDR2 SYDVKM, per germline. This CDR3 contains 14 residues. CDR3 DNA: TGTGCCAGCAGTCGGACAGGCCCCGGTCAGCCCCAGCATTTT. Its translation is CASSRTGPGQPQHF.

The chain joins TRBV2 to TRBJ1-2, with D uncertain. The germline V gene has CDR1 SNHLY and CDR2 FYNNEI. Trimming removed 8 bases at V and 12 bases at J, with 19 bases between. The CDR3 has 12 amino acids. The CDR3 reads CASRENPVGNTF. Written as DNA, the CDR3 is TGTGCCAGCCGGGAGAACCCAGTTGGTAACACCTTC.

The CDR3 is CASSFGTANEKLFF. Here the CDR3 DNA reads TGTGCCAGCAGCTTCGGGACAGCGAATGAAAAACTGTTTTTT. The chain joins TRBV5-5 to TRBJ1-4; 7 bases are shared with TRBD1. This CDR3 is 14 amino acids long. V shed 2 bases and J 5 bases; nucleotides not matched to a gene: 3. Germline V gene data show CDR1 as SGHKS and CDR2 as YYEKEE (reference sequence).

CDR3 DNA sequence: TGTGCCAGCAGCGCCACCGGGACAGCCACTGAAAAACTGTTTTTT. The encoded protein is CASSATGTATEKLFF. The rearrangement links TRBV9 to TRBJ1-4, with TRBD1 matching 7 bases. CDR3 length: 15 residues. The germline V gene has CDR1 SGDLS and CDR2 YYNGEE. V shed 3 bases and J 7 bases; nucleotides not matched to a gene: 9.

This chain connects TRBV5-1 to TRBJ1-4; a weak D match, TRBD1 (5 bases). The CDR3 contains 15 residues. The V end was cut by 0 bases, the J end by 4 bases, with 10 bases between. Germline CDR1 reads SGHRS; CDR2 reads YFSETQ. The DNA for the CDR3 is TGCGCCAGCAGCTTGGGACAGCTTTTTAATGAAAAACTGTTTTTT. This sequence encodes CASSLGQLFNEKLFF.

The CDR3 coding sequence is TGTGCCAGCAGGCCCGGGTCGCATAAGGGCTACACCTTC. It yields the protein CASRPGSHKGYTF. This chain links TRBV6-5 with TRBJ1-2; no reliable D call. The CDR3 covers 13 residues. V gave up 6 bases and J gave up 8 bases, with 16 bases separating them. Per the germline V gene, CDR1 is MNHEY and CDR2 is SVGAGI.

The DNA for the CDR3 is TGTGCCAGCAGCGATGACTACGCGGGAAACACCATATATTTT. Its translation is CASSDDYAGNTIYF. The genes are TRBV3-1 (or the pseudogene TRBV3-2) and TRBJ1-3; D remains unclear. The CDR3 spans 14 residues. Germline CDR1 reads LGHDT; CDR2 reads YNNKEL (reference sequence). Trimming removed 5 bases from V and 4 bases from J, with 12 bases in between.

The chain is built from TRBV27 and TRBJ2-1, with D unresolved. The length of the CDR3 is 11 residues. Germline V gene sequence: CDR1 MNHEY, CDR2 SMNVEV (reference sequence). Trimming stripped 11 bases from V and 12 bases from J, with 17 bases between. CDR3 in amino acids: CAGTIIQGQFF. The CDR3 DNA is TGTGCCGGTACTATTATTCAAGGGCAGTTCTTC.

V gene TRBV20-1 combines with J gene TRBJ2-7; D uncertain. The CDR3 totals 13 residues. The V gene's germline CDR1 is DFQATT and CDR2 SNEGSKA (reference sequence). Trimming removed 3 bases at V and 5 bases at J, with 14 bases between. This chain's CDR3 is CSASPQPGDEQYF. The CDR3 region has the DNA TGCAGTGCTAGTCCCCAACCTGGAGACGAGCAGTACTTC.